The T cell receptor (beta chain) under discussion was sequenced for a study of shared clonotypes between healthy human individuals. The ends lost 5 bases at V and 2 bases at J; junction bases unmatched: 8. This CDR3 is built from 15 residues. In germline, CDR1 is MNHEY, CDR2 SMNVEV (reference sequence). Profiling relied on immunoSEQ multiplex PCR, and the TCRdb table lists in-frame clones only, not all of them. The top ten clones hold about 1.7% of a sample with about 2.1 million clones, just over 90% of them seen once. Naive CD8 populations comprised CD45RO-negative cells positively selected for CCR7, excluding terminally differentiated effector memory CD45RA+ cells.

The TCR sequence derives from a man aged 18 to 29 in good health. Some clones in this sample may be carry-over from other donors' samples. The chain carries TRBV27 and TRBJ2-5, with 7 bases fitting TRBD1. The sample was naive CD8+ T cells from PBMCs. As DNA, the CDR3 is TGTGCCAGCAGTCCGCACAGGGGAGAACAAGAGACCCAGTACTTC. Translation gives CASSPHRGEQETQYF.